The 20 T cell receptor beta chains below were found in one sample sequenced in a study of T-cell memory formation after mild COVID-19. TCRdb reprocessed the 5' RACE reads with MiXCR, giving one entry per CDR3 protein. Of approximately 400,000 distinct CDR3 sequences in the sample, approximately 24% were seen once. The sequenced sample consisted of PBMCs or a T cell subset sorted from them (not recorded which). The origin of the receptors is an adult woman who had mild COVID-19 (a few samples of this study predate the infection). Cell type and time point are not known.

This clonotype has a handful of counts. V and J are TRBV10-3 and TRBJ2-3, with D uncertain. The CDR3 consists of 12 residues. From germline, CDR1 is ENHRY and CDR2 SYGVKD. Trimming removed 6 bases at V and 4 bases at J, with 8 bases between. Here the CDR3 reads CAIRRNPDTQYF. DNA for the CDR3: TGTGCCATCAGGCGCAATCCAGATACGCAGTATTTT.

The rearrangement uses TRBV5-1 and TRBJ2-1, with 7 bases identical to TRBD1. CDR3 length equals 15 residues. Germline values: CDR1 SGHRS, CDR2 YFSETQ. Unmatched junction bases numbered 8, after V lost 0 bases and J lost 8 bases. The CDR3 DNA sequence: TGCGCCAGCAGCTTGGAAGGGGGCGTTTGGGATGAGCAGTTCTTC. The encoded protein is CASSLEGGVWDEQFF.

This clonotype was found a few times. CDR3 residues: CSVEGVNSVETQYF. The CDR3 coding sequence is TGCAGCGTTGAAGGAGTAAATAGCGTAGAGACCCAGTACTTC. The chain carries TRBV29-1 and TRBJ2-5, with D perhaps TRBD2 (5 bases). In germline, CDR1 is SQVTM, CDR2 ANQGSEA. CDR3 size: 14 residues. V gave up 1 base and J gave up 4 bases, with 13 bases separating them.

The chain couples TRBV7-6 to TRBJ2-3, with D maybe TRBD1 (6 bases). This CDR3 contains 15 residues. Looked up from germline, CDR1 is SGHVS and CDR2 is FNYEAQ. The V and J ends lost 5 bases and 2 bases respectively, with 14 bases between them. CDR3 bases: TGTGCCAGCAGCAAAAACAGGGAATACACAGATACGCAGTATTTT. Its protein product is CASSKNREYTDTQYF.

The CDR3: CASSLGMSKLREVNSPLHF. CDR3 DNA sequence: TGTGCCAGCAGCTTAGGAATGTCGAAACTCCGGGAGGTGAATTCACCCCTCCACTTT. The chain links TRBV7-8 to TRBJ1-6; D ambiguous. Trimming took off 1 base at V and 7 bases at J, with 23 bases between the two ends. The CDR3 is 19 residues long. Germline V lookup: CDR1 SGHVS, CDR2 FQNEAQ.

The chain links TRBV3-1 to TRBJ1-2; 7 bases line up with TRBD1. The V gene end was trimmed by 5 bases and the J gene end by 7 bases; junction bases not matched to a gene: 13. The CDR3 has 15 residues. Germline loops: CDR1 LGHDT, CDR2 YNNKEL (reference sequence). This CDR3 reads CASSSHDRVLGGYTF. The CDR3 coding sequence is TGTGCCAGCAGCTCCCATGACAGGGTTTTGGGTGGCTACACCTTC.

This clonotype was found once. The junction shows a germline mismatch at one end, possibly a read error. J is TRBJ2-3 and V is TRBV12-3 or TRBV12-4; 11 positions match TRBD2. CDR3 size: 19 residues. CDR3 amino acids: CASSFGLAGGPSHTDTKYF. DNA of the CDR3: TGTGCCAGCAGTTTCGGGCTAGCGGGGGGCCCGTCACACACAGATACGAAGTATTTT.

This clonotype has more than one count but fewer than ten. The CDR3 loop is CASSPGPEDGYTF. DNA of the CDR3: TGTGCCAGCAGCCCAGGACCGGAAGATGGCTACACCTTC. The chain uses TRBV7-3 and TRBJ1-2; D call uncertain. V was cut by 5 bases and J by 6 bases, with 13 bases left in between. CDR1 SGHTA and CDR2 FQGTGA come from the germline V gene. The CDR3 runs 13 residues.

This clonotype was seen a handful of times. The J gene is TRBJ2-7, the V gene TRBV5-1; D assignment may be TRBD1 or TRBD2 (5 bases each). Germline lookup yields CDR1 SGHRS and CDR2 YFSETQ. Deletions cut 4 bases from V and 0 bases from J, with 14 bases between. The CDR3 covers 15 residues. In nucleotides, the CDR3 is TGCGCCAGCAGCCCGAATCCAGGGAGCTCCTACGAGCAGTACTTC. Protein: CASSPNPGSSYEQYF.

This clonotype was detected many times. This chain links TRBV7-8 with TRBJ1-3; D call uncertain. The V gene's germline CDR1 is SGHVS and CDR2 FQNEAQ. V gave up 11 bases and J gave up 0 bases, with 14 bases separating them. This CDR3 contains 14 residues. The CDR3 is CAGGPGPSGNTIYF. The CDR3 DNA reads as TGTGCCGGTGGACCGGGTCCCTCTGGAAACACCATATATTTT.

This clonotype has just a few counts. CDR3 sequence reads: CATSRLGSWFF. CDR3 DNA sequence: TGTGCCACCAGCAGACTAGGTAGCTGGTTCTTC. This chain links TRBV24-1 with TRBJ2-1, with a possible D match to TRBD2 (6 bases). V lost 7 bases and J lost 15, with 15 bases in between. In germline, CDR1 is KGHDR, CDR2 SFDVKD. The CDR3 consists of 11 residues.

This rearrangement joins TRBV4-2 to TRBJ2-2; D is uncertain. The CDR3 is 16 residues long. The V gene's germline CDR1 is LGHNA and CDR2 YNFKEQ. V lost 0 bases and J lost 7, with 15 bases in between. DNA of the CDR3: TGTGCCAGCAGCCAAGAGGCACAACGACGCATCGGGGAGCTGTTTTTT. As protein: CASSQEAQRRIGELFF.

The J gene is TRBJ2-1, the V gene TRBV9; the D is unclear. The CDR3 runs 12 residues. Between the trimmed V and J ends, which lost 2 bases and 2 bases, there was a span of 2 bases. Per the germline V gene, CDR1 is SGDLS and CDR2 is YYNGEE. The CDR3 loop is CASSVTYNEQFF. CDR3 in DNA: TGTGCCAGCAGCGTCACCTACAATGAGCAGTTCTTC.

The chain carries TRBV6-1 and TRBJ1-1, with D perhaps TRBD1 (5 bases). The CDR3 is 13 amino acids. V lost 2 bases, J lost 5 bases, and 9 bases lay in between. Germline V gene lookup returns CDR1 MNHNS and CDR2 SASEGT. The CDR3 nucleotides read TGTGCCAGCAGTGAACCCAGGGAGACTGAAGCTTTCTTT. Amino acid sequence: CASSEPRETEAFF.

J is TRBJ1-2 and V is TRBV10-3, with 9 bases fitting TRBD1. Germline V gene sequence: CDR1 ENHRY, CDR2 SYGVKD. V gave up 3 bases and J gave up 0 bases; unmatched junction bases: 2. The CDR3 is 15 residues long. CDR3 nucleotide sequence: TGTGCCATCAGTGAAGGGACAGGGCCTAACTATGGCTACACCTTC. The encoded protein is CAISEGTGPNYGYTF.

J is TRBJ2-3 and V is TRBV5-1, with TRBD1 identical over 7 bases. Trimming took 0 bases from V and 0 from J; bases not matched to a gene: 7. This CDR3 contains 17 residues. The germline V gene has CDR1 SGHRS and CDR2 YFSETQ. CDR3 in DNA: TGCGCCAGCAGCTTGGGTCTCTCGGGACAGAGCACAGATACGCAGTATTTT. Translating it yields CASSLGLSGQSTDTQYF.

The rearrangement joins TRBV14 to TRBJ2-3; D possibly corresponds to TRBD2 (6 bases). The CDR3 extends over 15 amino acids. Germline values: CDR1 SGHDN, CDR2 FVKESK. V lost 3 bases to trimming and J lost 6 bases, with 16 bases between them. CDR3 amino acids: CASSQAGFVVDTQYF. CDR3 nucleotide sequence: TGTGCCAGCAGCCAGGCGGGGTTTGTAGTCGATACGCAGTATTTT. Combining the CDR3 with reference TRBV14 and TRBJ2-3 gives the whole variable domain EAGVTQFPSHSVIEKGQTVTLRCDPISGHDNLYWYRRVMGKEIKFLLHFVKESKQDESGMPNNRFLAERTGGTYSTLKVQPAELEDSGVYFCASSQAGFVVDTQYFGPGTRLTVL.

The J gene is TRBJ2-2, the V gene TRBV6-4; D ambiguous. Deletions cut 3 bases from V and 6 bases from J, with 17 bases between. CDR1 is MRHNA and CDR2 is SNTAGT in the germline V gene. This CDR3 is 16 amino acids long. The CDR3 loop is CASSDFGQAQAGELFF. CDR3 DNA sequence: TGTGCCAGCAGTGATTTCGGGCAGGCTCAAGCCGGGGAGCTGTTTTTT.

V gene TRBV7-2 combines with J gene TRBJ1-2; D gene uncertain. The CDR3 length is 13 residues. V lost 1 base and J lost 8, with 11 bases in between. Germline CDR1 and CDR2: SGHTA and FQGNSA. Written as DNA, the CDR3 is TGTGCCAGCAGCTTAGACCCTTCCTGGGGCTACACCTTC. Translating it yields CASSLDPSWGYTF. Drawing the rest from reference TRBV7-2 and TRBJ1-2, the complete variable domain is GAGVSQSPSNKVTEKGKDVELRCDPISGHTALYWYRQSLGQGLEFLIYFQGNSAPDKSGLPSDRFSAERTGGSVSTLTIQRTQQEDSAVYLCASSLDPSWGYTFGSGTRLTVV.

The rearrangement joins TRBV6-5 to TRBJ1-3; the match to TRBD1 covers 10 bases. In germline, CDR1 is MNHEY, CDR2 SVGAGI. J lost 2 bases, V lost 6 bases, and 7 bases had no gene match. The CDR3 loop spans 16 amino acids. For the CDR3, the DNA is TGTGCCAGCAGCCGAGGACAGGGGGGAGCTGGAAACACCATATATTTT. As protein: CASSRGQGGAGNTIYF.